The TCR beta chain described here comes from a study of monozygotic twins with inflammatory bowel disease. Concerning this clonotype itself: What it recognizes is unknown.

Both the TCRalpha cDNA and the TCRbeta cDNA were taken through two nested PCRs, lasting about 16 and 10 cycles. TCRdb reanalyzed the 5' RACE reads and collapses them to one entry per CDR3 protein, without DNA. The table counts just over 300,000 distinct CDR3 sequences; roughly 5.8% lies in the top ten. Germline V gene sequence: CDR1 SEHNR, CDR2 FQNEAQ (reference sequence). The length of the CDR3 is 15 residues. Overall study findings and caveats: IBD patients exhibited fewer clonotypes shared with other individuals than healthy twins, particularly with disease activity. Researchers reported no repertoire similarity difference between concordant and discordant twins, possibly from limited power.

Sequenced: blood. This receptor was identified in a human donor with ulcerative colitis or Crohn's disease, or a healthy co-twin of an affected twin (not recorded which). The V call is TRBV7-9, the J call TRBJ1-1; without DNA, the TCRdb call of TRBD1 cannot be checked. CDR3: CASSLDAGGYTEAFF.